A single sample is the source of the 14 T cell receptor beta chains below, sequenced in a study of blood T cell repertoires in COVID-19. Sequenced by immunoSEQ multiplex PCR; TCRdb stores in-frame clones only, minus some. The sample holds roughly 280,000 clones, about 86% seen once. Sequencing used peripheral blood. These TCRs come from a man aged 30-40 years with active or convalescent COVID-19.

J is TRBJ1-5 and V is TRBV7-2, with D tentatively TRBD1 (5 bases). The CDR3 sequence is 15 residues long. Trimming stripped 3 bases from V and 0 bases from J, with 9 bases between. Germline V gives CDR1 SGHTA, CDR2 FQGNSA. The CDR3 DNA is TGTGCCAGCAGCTTGGGCAGGGCTAGCAATCAGCCCCAGCATTTT. It yields the protein CASSLGRASNQPQHF. Drawing the rest from reference TRBV7-2 and TRBJ1-5, the complete variable domain is GAGVSQSPSNKVTEKGKDVELRCDPISGHTALYWYRQSLGQGLEFLIYFQGNSAPDKSGLPSDRFSAERTGGSVSTLTIQRTQQEDSAVYLCASSLGRASNQPQHFGDGTRLSIL.

The chain couples TRBV12-5 to TRBJ1-5, with D possibly matching TRBD1 (6 bases). Trimming pared 7 bases from V and 2 bases from J, leaving 12 bases between. Germline V gives CDR1 LGHNT, CDR2 FRNRAP. The CDR3 is 14 residues long. The CDR3 loop reads CASAEGVGNQPQHF. CDR3 nucleotides: TGTGCTAGTGCAGAGGGGGTAGGCAATCAGCCCCAGCATTTT.

V is TRBV27 and J is TRBJ1-5; 7 bases are a match to TRBD1. CDR1 MNHEY and CDR2 SMNVEV come from the germline V gene (reference sequence). The ends lost 8 bases at V and 4 bases at J; junction bases unmatched: 8. This CDR3 is 14 amino acids long. CDR3 coding DNA: TGTGCCAGCGTTAGAGGGGGCGGAAATCAGCCCCAGCATTTT. Its protein product is CASVRGGGNQPQHF.

The chain has TRBV27 and TRBJ2-7; D gene ambiguous. Trimming removed 3 bases at V and 1 base at J, with 10 bases between. Germline CDR1 MNHEY, CDR2 SMNVEV (reference sequence). This CDR3 spans 14 amino acids. CDR3 loop: CASSFRGQSYEQYF. The CDR3, as DNA: TGTGCCAGCAGTTTCCGTGGGCAGTCCTACGAGCAGTACTTC.

The table lists this clone with a few counts. J is TRBJ1-4 and V is TRBV5-1, with 8 bases matching TRBD1. The CDR3 extends over 15 amino acids. The germline V gene encodes CDR1 SGHRS and CDR2 YFSETQ. V shed 0 bases, J shed 8 bases, and the junction held 6 bases outside the gene matches. Here the CDR3 reads CASSLGSQGGEKLFF. The CDR3 DNA follows: TGCGCCAGCAGCTTGGGGTCACAGGGGGGAGAAAAACTGTTTTTT.

This clone came up a few times. The CDR3 DNA follows: TGTGCCTGGGGGACAGGCGCCACCTCTGGAAACACCATATATTTT. This codes for CAWGTGATSGNTIYF. The rearrangement links TRBV30 to TRBJ1-3, with 8 bases lining up with TRBD1. CDR1 GTSNPN and CDR2 SVGIG come from the germline V gene (reference sequence). With 5 bases clipped from V and 0 bases from J, the junction kept 6 bases outside the gene matches. The CDR3 contains 15 residues.

The chain joins TRBV5-1 to TRBJ2-1, with 7 bases aligning to TRBD1. The CDR3 extends over 15 amino acids. Germline V gene lookup returns CDR1 SGHRS and CDR2 YFSETQ. J gave up 3 bases and V 4 bases, and 7 bases lay outside the gene matches. CDR3 nucleotides: TGCGCCAGCAGCCAACCGGGACAGAACTACAATGAGCAGTTCTTC. Translation: CASSQPGQNYNEQFF. Based on the CDR3 plus reference TRBV5-1 and TRBJ2-1, the full variable domain is KAGVTQTPRYLIKTRGQQVTLSCSPISGHRSVSWYQQTPGQGLQFLFEYFSETQRNKGNFPGRFSGRQFSNSRSEMNVSTLELGDSALYLCASSQPGQNYNEQFFGPGTRLTVL.

This sequence joins TRBV27 and TRBJ1-2; D not certain. The CDR3 consists of 11 residues. V was shortened by 7 bases and J by 10 bases, with 13 bases between the two germline ends. CDR1 is MNHEY and CDR2 is SMNVEV in the germline V gene (reference sequence). CDR3 coding DNA: TGTGCCAGCACCCCCTTAGGAGTCTACACCTTC. Its protein product is CASTPLGVYTF.

The gene calls are TRBV19 and TRBJ1-2; a possible D gene is TRBD1 (5 bases). This CDR3 has 13 amino acids. Germline V lookup: CDR1 LNHDA, CDR2 SQIVND (reference sequence). Trimming cost V 5 bases and J 2 bases, with 9 bases left between them. The CDR3 DNA reads as TGTGCCAGTAGTCTACAGGAAAACTATGGCTACACCTTC. The encoded protein is CASSLQENYGYTF.

V is TRBV14 and J is TRBJ2-2, with TRBD2 identical over 7 bases. Trimming removed 3 bases from V and 6 bases from J; junction bases left unmatched: 7. From germline, CDR1 is SGHDN and CDR2 FVKESK. This CDR3 is 15 amino acids long. This chain's CDR3 is CASSHQPGGSGELFF. As DNA, the CDR3 is TGTGCCAGCAGCCATCAACCCGGGGGGTCCGGGGAGCTGTTTTTT.

The rearrangement uses TRBV18 and TRBJ2-7, with TRBD1 as a possible D gene (6 bases). Germline-derived CDR1 and CDR2 are KGHSH and LQKENI. The germline V and J ends were trimmed by 3 bases and 4 bases, with 13 bases remaining between them. This CDR3 comprises 14 residues. CDR3 residues: CASSPVDRRYEQYF. The CDR3 DNA follows: TGTGCCAGCTCACCTGTGGACAGACGATACGAGCAGTACTTC.

This sequence joins TRBV5-1 and TRBJ1-3; TRBD1 matches 9 bases. The CDR3 is 14 amino acids. Unmatched junction bases numbered 6, after V lost 3 bases and J lost 8 bases. Per the germline V gene, CDR1 is SGHRS and CDR2 is YFSETQ. CDR3 sequence: CASSSGQGVDTIYF. DNA of the CDR3: TGCGCCAGCAGCTCGGGACAGGGAGTAGACACCATATATTTT.

V gene TRBV7-2 combines with J gene TRBJ2-1; a possible D gene is TRBD2 (5 bases). CDR1 is SGHTA and CDR2 is FQGNSA in the germline V gene. Between the trimmed V and J ends, which lost 3 bases and 9 bases, there was a span of 9 bases. This CDR3 has 12 amino acids. The CDR3 DNA follows: TGTGCCAGCAGCTTCGGGGTCAGTGAGCAGTTCTTC. Its protein product is CASSFGVSEQFF.

This chain connects TRBV5-6 to TRBJ2-5, with D unresolved. CDR1 and CDR2 from the germline V gene are SGHDT and YYEEEE. The ends were cut back, 0 bases at V and 3 bases at J, with 6 bases in the middle. The CDR3 sequence is 13 residues long. The CDR3 here is CASSLVSKETQYF. Here the CDR3 DNA reads TGTGCCAGCAGCTTGGTTTCCAAAGAGACCCAGTACTTC. The full variable domain, rest sourced from reference TRBV5-6 and TRBJ2-5, is DAGVTQSPTHLIKTRGQQVTLRCSPKSGHDTVSWYQQALGQGPQFIFQYYEEEERQRGNFPDRFSGHQFPNYSSELNVNALLLGDSALYLCASSLVSKETQYFGPGTRLLVL.